The T cell receptor beta chain described here comes from a study of T cells in Graves' hyperthyroidism and ophthalmopathy. Researchers took RNA transcripts and amplified the TCR beta CDR3 regions from them. The HTBI primer set drove a first-round RT-PCR of the TCR CDR3. Via MiXCR, TCRdb re-called the multiplex PCR reads, giving one row per CDR3 protein. The repertoire consists of some 800,000 distinct CDR3 sequences, with around 39% occurring once and the leading ten covering more than 7%. This CDR3 has 13 residues. V lost 10 bases and J 1 base, leaving 13 bases between the germline ends. CDR1 ENHRY and CDR2 SYGVKD come from the germline V gene.

The source of this sequence is a man in his late teens or twenties with Graves' hyperthyroidism. The sequenced material came from blood. The chain employs TRBV10-3 and TRBJ1-1; unclear D gene. The CDR3 sequence: CASLAPPNTEAFF. The CDR3 DNA reads as TGTGCCAGCCTTGCTCCTCCGAACACTGAAGCTTTCTTT.